The 26 T cell receptor beta chains below come from one sample, sequenced in a study of response to subunit inactivated influenza vaccine. TCRdb re-analysed the RT-PCR reads in MiXCR, keeping a single row per CDR3 protein. The table includes 530,000 or so distinct CDR3 sequences, 10% to 15% detected once. This specimen consisted of PBMCs from blood, obtained on the day of vaccination. All receptors derive from a man over 45 who received an inactivated influenza vaccine.

This clonotype was seen many times. The chain combines TRBV5-1 with TRBJ2-3; 10 bases line up with TRBD2. This CDR3 has 17 amino acids. The germline V gene has CDR1 SGHRS and CDR2 YFSETQ. J was trimmed by 4 bases and V by 4 bases; bases with no gene match: 12. The CDR3 is CASSGLTSGLGADTQYF. The DNA for the CDR3 is TGCGCCAGCAGCGGCCTGACTAGCGGGTTAGGCGCAGATACGCAGTATTTT.

This clonotype turned up a few times. The V and J genes are TRBV10-2 and TRBJ1-5, with 9 bases lining up with TRBD1. CDR1 is WSHSY and CDR2 is SAAADI in the germline V gene. The V segment lost 4 bases and the J segment 7 bases; nucleotides outside the gene matches: 5. The CDR3 covers 14 residues. The CDR3 nucleotides read TGCGCCAGCAGTGCACAGGGGGCACGGCAGCCCCAGCATTTT. Its protein is CASSAQGARQPQHF.

The J gene is TRBJ2-3, the V gene TRBV7-9; either TRBD1 or TRBD2 may supply D (5 bases each). CDR1 and CDR2 from the germline V gene are SEHNR and FQNEAQ (reference sequence). This CDR3 contains 15 residues. Deletions cut 5 bases from V and 4 bases from J, with 16 bases between. CDR3 residues: CASSPSRGAADTQYF. The CDR3 nucleotides read TGTGCCAGCAGCCCCTCTCGAGGGGCAGCAGATACGCAGTATTTT.

The chain has TRBV29-1 and TRBJ1-1, with D possibly TRBD1 on 5 matching bases. Trimming took 7 bases from V and 4 from J, leaving 10 bases between them. The CDR3 has 11 residues. Germline CDR1 SQVTM, CDR2 ANQGSEA. The chain's CDR3 is CSAKGSTEAFF. The CDR3 nucleotides are TGCAGCGCCAAGGGGAGCACTGAAGCTTTCTTT. Supplemented by reference TRBV29-1 and TRBJ1-1, the full variable domain reads SAVISQKPSRDICQRGTSLTIQCQVDSQVTMMFWYRQQPGQSLTLIATANQGSEATYESGFVIDKFPISRPNLTFSTLTVSNMSPEDSSIYLCSAKGSTEAFFGQGTRLTVV.

This clonotype has ten or more counts. CDR3 DNA sequence: TGCGCCAGCAGCTTTTACCCTCCCTACGAGCAGTACTTC. The encoded protein is CASSFYPPYEQYF. V is TRBV5-1 and J is TRBJ2-7; D remains ambiguous. The V and J ends lost 2 bases and 2 bases respectively, with 8 bases between them. The germline V gene encodes CDR1 SGHRS and CDR2 YFSETQ. The CDR3 length is 13 residues.

The rearrangement uses TRBV5-1 and TRBJ2-5; no clear D. Trimming removed 4 bases from V and 1 base from J, with 14 bases in between. This CDR3 spans 15 amino acids. Germline V gene data show CDR1 as SGHRS and CDR2 as YFSETQ. Here the CDR3 reads CASSGVNLGQETQYF. The CDR3 DNA is TGCGCCAGCAGCGGGGTCAATCTTGGCCAAGAGACCCAGTACTTC.

This clonotype came up a few times. DNA of the CDR3: TGTGCCAGCAGTTACCTGGGGGGGAGAACCTACAATGAGCAGTTCTTC. This translates into CASSYLGGRTYNEQFF. This rearrangement joins TRBV6-5 to TRBJ2-1; 7 bases align to TRBD2. Trimming took 2 bases from V and 2 from J; bases not matched to a gene: 6. CDR3 length: 16 residues. Germline CDR1 and CDR2: MNHEY and SVGAGI.

Notes on this clonotype: Being one base from a much bigger clone, this may be a read error. V gene TRBV25-1 combines with J gene TRBJ2-3; D ambiguous. This CDR3 is 14 amino acids long. CDR1 is MGHDK and CDR2 is SYGVNS in the germline V gene. Trimming took 6 bases from V and 0 from J, leaving 10 bases between them. The CDR3: CASSLTESTDTQYF. CDR3 bases: TGTGCCAGCAGCTTGACGGAGAGCACAGATACGCAGTATTTT.

The J gene is TRBJ1-5, the V gene TRBV6-1, with D tentatively TRBD1 (6 bases). The CDR3 length is 18 residues. Trimming took off 3 bases at V and 0 bases at J, with 18 bases between the two ends. Germline assignment: CDR1 MNHNS and CDR2 SASEGT. The CDR3 nucleotides read TGTGCCAGCAGTGATCCGTGGACAGTGAAATATAGCAATCAGCCCCAGCATTTT. Its protein product is CASSDPWTVKYSNQPQHF.

At least ten counts were recorded for this clonotype. The chain has TRBV12-3 or TRBV12-4 and TRBJ2-1, with a tentative D call TRBD1 (6 bases). V lost 3 bases and J lost 4, with 16 bases in between. The CDR3 runs 16 residues. CDR3 loop: CASSFIPGQGYNEQFF. CDR3 in DNA: TGTGCCAGCAGTTTCATCCCGGGACAAGGATACAATGAGCAGTTCTTC.

The gene calls are TRBV19 and TRBJ2-1; D is perhaps TRBD2 (6 bases). Germline lookup yields CDR1 LNHDA and CDR2 SQIVND (reference sequence). The CDR3 extends over 13 amino acids. V lost 2 bases and J 10 bases, leaving 12 bases between the germline ends. This chain's CDR3 is CASSILSAGEQFF. CDR3 coding DNA: TGTGCCAGTAGTATACTTTCCGCGGGAGAGCAGTTCTTC.

This clonotype was seen at least ten times. This rearrangement joins TRBV6-2 or TRBV6-3 to TRBJ1-2; possible D gene TRBD1, 5 bases. Trimming stripped 6 bases from V and 7 bases from J, with 15 bases between. The CDR3 consists of 13 residues. Germline values: CDR1 MNHEY, CDR2 SVGEGT. CDR3 DNA: TGTGCCAGCAGGGAAAAGGGACTCGGTGGCTACACCTTC. It codes for CASREKGLGGYTF.

In this sample, this clonotype turned up a few times. This chain links TRBV6-1 with TRBJ2-1; D may correspond to TRBD1 or TRBD2 (6 bases each). Trimming removed 8 bases from V and 3 bases from J, with 17 bases in between. CDR1 is MNHNS, CDR2 SASEGT, per germline. This CDR3 has 15 amino acids. This chain's CDR3 is CASYSGASFYNEQFF. CDR3 DNA sequence: TGTGCCAGCTATTCGGGGGCCTCGTTCTACAATGAGCAGTTCTTC.

The V call is TRBV2, the J call TRBJ2-1; TRBD2 aligns across 9 bases. Germline V gene data show CDR1 as SNHLY and CDR2 as FYNNEI. The CDR3 consists of 15 residues. V lost 6 bases and J lost 6; bases outside the gene matches: 9. CDR3: CASSGGSGSGNEQFF. The CDR3 bases are TGTGCCAGCAGCGGGGGTAGCGGGAGTGGCAATGAGCAGTTCTTC.

The genes are TRBV16 and TRBJ2-4; maybe TRBD2 (5 bases). V was clipped by 2 bases and J by 2 bases, with 7 bases between them. The CDR3 is 14 residues long. Germline values: CDR1 KGHSY, CDR2 FQNENV. DNA for the CDR3: TGTGCCAGCAGCCAAGGGAGATCCAAAAACATTCAGTACTTC. Its translation is CASSQGRSKNIQYF.

The V gene is TRBV19, the J gene TRBJ2-7; TRBD2 might be the D (6 bases). From germline, CDR1 is LNHDA and CDR2 SQIVND (reference sequence). This CDR3 is built from 15 residues. Between the trimmed V and J ends, which lost 1 base and 1 base, there was a span of 11 bases. CDR3 nucleotide sequence: TGTGCCAGTAGTATAGGTCGGGGGTCGTCCTACGAGCAGTACTTC. Translating gives CASSIGRGSSYEQYF.

This clonotype was counted at least ten times. This chain links TRBV4-3 with TRBJ2-5; 7 nucleotides align to TRBD1. Germline lookup yields CDR1 LGHNA and CDR2 YSLEER. V lost 3 bases and J lost 1; bases outside the gene matches: 8. The CDR3 contains 16 residues. Here the CDR3 DNA reads TGCGCCAGCAGCCAGGAGACGGGACAGTTCCAAGAGACCCAGTACTTC. It codes for CASSQETGQFQETQYF.

V and J are TRBV11-3 and TRBJ2-2, with D possibly matching TRBD1 (6 bases). The CDR3 loop spans 16 amino acids. CDR1 and CDR2 from the germline V gene are SGHNT and YENEEA. Trimming pared 4 bases from V and 1 base from J, leaving 13 bases between. The CDR3 region is CASSSRQEMNTGELFF. In DNA, the CDR3 is TGTGCCAGCAGCTCCAGACAGGAAATGAACACCGGGGAGCTGTTTTTT.

This clonotype was found a few times. The chain links TRBV10-3 to TRBJ1-2; 7 bases line up with TRBD1. With V trimmed by 3 bases and J by 8 bases, 12 bases remained unmatched. The CDR3 has 15 residues. The germline V gene encodes CDR1 ENHRY and CDR2 SYGVKD. The CDR3 region has the DNA TGTGCCATCAGTGACTCACTCCCGGGACAGAAAGGCTACACCTTC. Translation: CAISDSLPGQKGYTF.

The rearrangement uses TRBV7-9 and TRBJ2-2; TRBD2 is a possible D gene (6 bases). The V and J ends lost 7 bases and 5 bases respectively, with 20 bases between them. The CDR3 has 16 residues. The germline V gene has CDR1 SEHNR and CDR2 FQNEAQ (reference sequence). CDR3 sequence reads: CASTPSDSRGTGELFF. The CDR3 DNA reads as TGTGCCAGCACCCCGTCCGACTCCCGGGGGACCGGGGAGCTGTTTTTT.

This clonotype was recorded many times. The chain has TRBV10-3 and TRBJ2-5, with TRBD1 matching 7 bases. The CDR3 consists of 16 residues. J lost 1 base, V lost 10 bases, and 15 bases had no gene match. CDR1 and CDR2 (germline): ENHRY, SYGVKD. This CDR3 reads CATKDREGSVQETQYF. DNA for the CDR3: TGTGCCACCAAAGACAGGGAAGGTTCGGTCCAAGAGACCCAGTACTTC.

The chain joins TRBV20-1 to TRBJ2-5; 7 nucleotides align to TRBD1. Germline trimming cut 0 bases from V and 2 bases from J; bases unmatched to any gene: 6. The CDR3 is made up of 15 amino acids. Germline loops: CDR1 DFQATT, CDR2 SNEGSKA (reference sequence). CDR3 bases: TGCAGTGCTAGAGACGGAGCCAGGGGGCAAGAGACCCAGTACTTC. It yields the protein CSARDGARGQETQYF.

This clonotype was seen ten or more times. The CDR3 DNA is TGCAGTGCCGGGTCCTGGGCGGGCTCCTACGAGCAGTACTTC. It specifies CSAGSWAGSYEQYF. The rearrangement joins TRBV20-1 to TRBJ2-7; D possibly corresponds to TRBD2 (5 bases). The CDR3 covers 14 residues. Between the trimmed V and J ends, which lost 6 bases and 0 bases, there was a span of 15 bases. The germline V gene encodes CDR1 DFQATT and CDR2 SNEGSKA (reference sequence).

This clonotype has ten or more counts. The chain links TRBV4-1 to TRBJ2-3; D unresolved. This CDR3 comprises 15 residues. Germline V gene data show CDR1 as MGHRA and CDR2 as YSYEKL. Trimming cost V 3 bases and J 5 bases, with 15 bases left between them. CDR3 region: CASSHPARPEDTQYF. CDR3 in DNA: TGCGCCAGCAGCCACCCAGCCCGTCCAGAAGATACGCAGTATTTT.

The V gene is TRBV7-9, the J gene TRBJ1-5; no definite D call. The CDR3 covers 14 residues. Germline assignment: CDR1 SEHNR and CDR2 FQNEAQ (reference sequence). Trimming left V 2 bases short and J 9 bases short, with 14 bases between. The CDR3 spells CASSLSQAVGPQHF. CDR3 DNA: TGTGCCAGCAGCTTATCGCAGGCCGTCGGGCCCCAGCATTTT. Complete variable domain (other parts from reference TRBV7-9 and TRBJ1-5): DTGVSQNPRHKITKRGQNVTFRCDPISEHNRLYWYRQTLGQGPEFLTYFQNEAQLEKSRLLSDRFSAERPKGSFSTLEIQRTEQGDSAMYLCASSLSQAVGPQHFGDGTRLSIL.

DNA for the CDR3: TGTGCCAGCAGCGTAGCGGGGTACGTCTCCACTGAAGCTTTCTTT. The encoded protein is CASSVAGYVSTEAFF. The gene calls are TRBV9 and TRBJ1-1; unclear D gene. The CDR3 runs to 15 residues. V gave up 0 bases and J gave up 4 bases, with 13 bases separating them. Per germline, CDR1 SGDLS and CDR2 YYNGEE.